This TCR beta chain was sequenced for a study of T cell responses to AZD1222 COVID-19 vaccine (dated by TCRdb to about 2021). Context from the whole study: TCR sequencing was performed for 230 to 250 trial participants, of whom about 200 were given two doses of AZD1222 and around 25 were given two doses of MenACWY control vaccine. Trial participants were enrolled by age into 18-55, 56-69 and 70-plus year subgroups, with around 150, 28 and 57 TCR-sequenced participants respectively.

The CDR3 regions of human TCRbeta chains were analyzed by immunosequencing. The authors processed their data as follows. TCRs in the repertoires were compared against a reference library of SARS-CoV-2-specific TCRs that had been generated with the MIRA antigen-specificity platform. Breadth meant the fraction of unique TCRs that were SARS-CoV-2-associated, whereas depth meant the fraction of total T cells that were SARS-CoV-2-associated. Each spike-specific TCR was assigned to its reactive spike region and to a CD4 or CD8 class using the MIRA data. Log10-transformed breadth and depth values were compared by one-way ANOVA with Sidak's multiple comparisons tests. As stored in TCRdb, this immuneACCESS dataset retains in-frame rearrangements with V and J assigned. A fraction of the clones does not appear; measured against another copy, unresolved V genes explain less than half of the discrepancy, and the remainder lacks a known reason. V, J and clone size derive from that table, while D and trimming were established from the DNA sequence. In this sample the table shows about 170,000 clones, roughly nine tenths of which occur a single time. Less than 1.3% of the sample lies in the top ten.

What the time point label conveys for this sample: about 28 days (+/-7) after the second vaccine dose. Because spike-specific TCR depth and breadth did not differ between the two schedules, AZD1222 recipients who got a second dose at roughly 4 weeks were pooled with those who got a second dose at roughly 12 weeks. Vaccinee samples were obtained from the UK trials COV001 and COV002, which included a single-blind randomized controlled phase 2/3 trial of AZD1222 (ChAdOx1 nCoV-19) in healthy adults. For TCRbeta chain sequencing, PBMC samples were collected from trial participants at day 0 and at day 28 after the second dose. Details on this clone: What this receptor recognizes is not known. Per-nucleotide qualities are absent, and no much larger clonotype sits a single base away.

For this chain, trimming is 5 bases at the V end and 1 base at the J end, and the number of junction bases without a gene match is 3. The CDR3, cysteine through phenylalanine, is 14 amino acids long. The CDR3 DNA has 42 bases and is translated from base 1. The germline V gene yields MNHEY for CDR1 and SVGAGI for CDR2. Paper-wide results and their limitations: Because no samples from the day 14 peak response were available, repertoires could be characterized only after the peak T cell response. After two AZD1222 doses, both the breadth and the depth of spike-specific TCRs were significantly higher than at day 0 and than in MenACWY recipients. Participants were mostly white British, with more females than males. The authors suggested clonal diversity may have been underestimated. Only 5 to 7 AZD1222 recipients were SARS-CoV-2 seropositive at baseline, limiting conclusions about previously exposed vaccinees. The 56-69-year group was small, and its depth increase did not reach significance, likely because of low power. Reportedly, close to half of the unique spike-specific TCRs recognized epitopes lying outside the regions that are mutated in the B.1.351 and B.1.1.7 variants. Vaccine-associated CD4 TCRs spanned the whole spike protein, with dominant responses in regions 160-218 and 743-854.

The sequences come from peripheral blood, collected 28 days after the second AZD1222 dose. The chain was built from TRBV6-5 and TRBJ1-1; 8 bases in between match TRBD1. The TCR sequence derives from an adult who received the AZD1222 COVID-19 vaccine. The CDR3 protein is CASSPGQANTEAFF. The DNA sequence follows: TGTGCCAGCAGTCCGGGACAGGCGAACACTGAAGCTTTCTTT.